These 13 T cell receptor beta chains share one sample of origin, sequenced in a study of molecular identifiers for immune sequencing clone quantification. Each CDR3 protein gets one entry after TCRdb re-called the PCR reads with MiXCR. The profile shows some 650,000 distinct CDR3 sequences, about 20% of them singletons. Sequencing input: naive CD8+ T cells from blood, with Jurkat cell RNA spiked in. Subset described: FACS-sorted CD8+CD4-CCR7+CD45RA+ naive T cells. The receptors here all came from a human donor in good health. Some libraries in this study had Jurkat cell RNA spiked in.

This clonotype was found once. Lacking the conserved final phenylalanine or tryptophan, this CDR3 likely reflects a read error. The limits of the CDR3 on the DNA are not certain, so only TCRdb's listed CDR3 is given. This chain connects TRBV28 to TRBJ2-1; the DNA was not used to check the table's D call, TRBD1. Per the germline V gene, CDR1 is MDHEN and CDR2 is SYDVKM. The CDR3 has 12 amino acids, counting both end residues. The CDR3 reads CASRGDSRDFFC.

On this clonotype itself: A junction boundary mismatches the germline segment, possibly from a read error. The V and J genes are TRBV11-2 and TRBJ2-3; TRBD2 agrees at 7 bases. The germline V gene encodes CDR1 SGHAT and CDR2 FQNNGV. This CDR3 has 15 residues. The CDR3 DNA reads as TGTGCCGGCAGCTCTAGCGGACGCAGCACAGATACGCAGTATTTT. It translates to CAGSSSGRSTDTQYF.

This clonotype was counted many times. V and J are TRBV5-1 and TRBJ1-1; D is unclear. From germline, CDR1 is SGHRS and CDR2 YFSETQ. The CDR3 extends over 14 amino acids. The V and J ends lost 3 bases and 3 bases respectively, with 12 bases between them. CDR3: CASSSGRGYTEAFF. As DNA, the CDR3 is TGCGCCAGCAGCTCCGGACGGGGTTACACTGAAGCTTTCTTT.

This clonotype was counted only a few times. The CDR3: CASSRTVDRGQETQYF. CDR3 nucleotide sequence: TGTGCCAGCTCACGGACTGTTGACAGGGGCCAAGAGACCCAGTACTTC. The rearrangement uses TRBV18 and TRBJ2-5; TRBD1 matches at 8 bases. CDR3 size: 16 residues. The germline gives CDR1 KGHSH, CDR2 LQKENI. The V gene end was trimmed by 4 bases and the J gene end by 1 base; junction bases not matched to a gene: 8.

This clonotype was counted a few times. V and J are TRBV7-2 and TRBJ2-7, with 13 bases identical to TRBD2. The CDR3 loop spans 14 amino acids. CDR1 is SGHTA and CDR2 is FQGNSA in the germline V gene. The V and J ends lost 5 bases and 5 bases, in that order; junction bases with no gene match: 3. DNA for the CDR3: TGTGCCAGCAGCACTAGCGGGAGGGCTGACGAGCAGTACTTC. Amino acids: CASSTSGRADEQYF.

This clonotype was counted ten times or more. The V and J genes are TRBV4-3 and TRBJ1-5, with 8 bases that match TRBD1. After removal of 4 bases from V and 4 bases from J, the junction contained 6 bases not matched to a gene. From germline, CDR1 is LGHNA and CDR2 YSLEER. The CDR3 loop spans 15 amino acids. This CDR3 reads CASSRGTGPNQPQHF. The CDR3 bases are TGCGCCAGCAGCCGGGGGACAGGACCTAATCAGCCCCAGCATTTT.

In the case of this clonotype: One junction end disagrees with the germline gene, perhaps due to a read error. In DNA, the CDR3 is TGTGCCAGCAAACCCCATTCTGGGACACAAATAAATCCGCCCCAGCATTTT. Protein product: CASKPHSGTQINPPQHF. The J gene is TRBJ1-5, the V gene TRBV6-6; the D gene is possibly TRBD1 (6 bases). Germline loops: CDR1 MNHNY, CDR2 SVGAGI (reference sequence). CDR3 length: 17 residues.

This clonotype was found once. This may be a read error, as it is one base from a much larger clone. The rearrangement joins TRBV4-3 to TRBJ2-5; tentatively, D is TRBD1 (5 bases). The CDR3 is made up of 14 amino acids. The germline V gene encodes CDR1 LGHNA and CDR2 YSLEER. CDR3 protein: CASSPERGKEAQYF. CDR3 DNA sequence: TGCGCCAGCAGCCCCGAAAGGGGAAAAGAGGCCCAGTACTTC.

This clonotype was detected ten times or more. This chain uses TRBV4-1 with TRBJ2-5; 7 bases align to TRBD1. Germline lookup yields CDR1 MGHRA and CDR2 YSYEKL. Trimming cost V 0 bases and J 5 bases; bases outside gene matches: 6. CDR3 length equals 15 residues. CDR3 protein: CASSQDTGEWETQYF. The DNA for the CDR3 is TGCGCCAGCAGCCAAGATACAGGGGAGTGGGAGACCCAGTACTTC.

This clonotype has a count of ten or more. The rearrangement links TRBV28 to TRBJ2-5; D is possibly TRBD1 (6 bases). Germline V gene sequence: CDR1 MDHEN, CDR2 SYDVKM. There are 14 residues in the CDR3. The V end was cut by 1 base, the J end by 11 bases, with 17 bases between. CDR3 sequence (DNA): TGTGCCAGCAGTTTATCAGGACAGAGCTCTGTGCAGTACTTC. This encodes CASSLSGQSSVQYF.

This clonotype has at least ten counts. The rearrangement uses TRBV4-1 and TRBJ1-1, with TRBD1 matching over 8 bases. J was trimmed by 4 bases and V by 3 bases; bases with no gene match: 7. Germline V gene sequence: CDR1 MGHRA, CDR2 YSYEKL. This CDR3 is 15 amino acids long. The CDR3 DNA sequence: TGCGCCAGCAGCCACCCGACAGGGGCCCTCACTGAAGCTTTCTTT. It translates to CASSHPTGALTEAFF.

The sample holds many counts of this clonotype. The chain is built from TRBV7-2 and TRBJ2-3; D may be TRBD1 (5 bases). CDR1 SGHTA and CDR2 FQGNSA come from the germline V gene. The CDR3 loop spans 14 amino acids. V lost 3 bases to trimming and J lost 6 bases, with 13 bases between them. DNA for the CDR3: TGTGCCAGCAGCTTCTACCTAGGGGATGATACGCAGTATTTT. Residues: CASSFYLGDDTQYF.

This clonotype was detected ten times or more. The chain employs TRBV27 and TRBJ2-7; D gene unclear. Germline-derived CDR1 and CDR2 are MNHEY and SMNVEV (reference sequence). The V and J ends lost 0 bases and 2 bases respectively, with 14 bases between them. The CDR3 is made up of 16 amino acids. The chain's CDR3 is CASSLSRVATAYEQYF. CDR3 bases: TGTGCCAGCAGTTTATCCCGGGTCGCCACGGCCTACGAGCAGTACTTC.